What follows describes a single T cell receptor (beta chain). Its antigen is currently unknown. This record comes from a study of cytomegalovirus exposure and HLA in healthy donors. The overall study: From donors who were HLA-typed, an early data release held around 80 million unique TCRs. Study-wide points: Earlier analysis found most TCR beta V segments productive about 87% or about 30% of the time.

The CDR3 totals 14 residues. J gave up 1 base and V 4 bases, and 2 bases lay outside the gene matches. Germline values: CDR1 MNHEY, CDR2 SMNVEV (reference sequence). Primers: 60 Vbeta forward and 13 Jbeta reverse. Original processing notes: Unique TCR beta chains numbered roughly 83 million in a later analysis, with around 11 million shared. Here immunoSEQ multiplex PCR was the method, and the copy in TCRdb shows in-frame clones only, minus some. V, J and clone size were drawn from that table, and D and trimming were deduced from the DNA. The sample consists of 150,000 to 180,000 clones, roughly three quarters of them appearing once.

The chain employs TRBV27 and TRBJ1-1; TRBD1 aligns across 8 bases. Sequenced input: PBMCs. The sequence came from a man aged 30 to 39 in good health and CMV-seropositive. CDR3 sequence (DNA): TGTGCCAGCAGTTGGGACAGGAAGAACACTGAAGCTTTCTTT. Its translation is CASSWDRKNTEAFF.